Listed below are T cell receptor beta chains from one sample, sequenced in a study of a mutant IDH1 vaccine in newly diagnosed glioma. TCRdb keeps only in-frame clones here, not all; method: immunoSEQ multiplex PCR. The sample lists about 92,000 clones, under 90% occurring once. Sequencing used PBMCs, obtained from a glioma patient treated with radiotherapy, temozolomide or both. The receptors were gathered from a woman between 50 and 59 years old with glioma. Both conserved end residues are part of each CDR3. D genes are given only for firm matches. For some rows the clone size is stated as once, few or many, or as a class when expanded; others skip it.

>-|TRBJ1-1|TRBV7-8|-
CASSLAGGAIQNTEAFF
TGTGCCAGCAGCTTAGCAGGGGGGGCAATACAGAACACTGAAGCTTTCTTT
>-|TRBJ1-1|TRBV6-4|-
CASIRDTEAFF
TGTGCCAGCATTAGGGACACTGAAGCTTTCTTT
>TRBD2|TRBJ2-7|TRBV2|-
CASRPTSGGSYEQYF
TGTGCCAGCAGGCCAACTAGCGGGGGTTCCTACGAGCAGTACTTC
>-|TRBJ1-6|TRBV14|-
CASSRRAGGSSPLHF
TGTGCCAGCAGCCGCAGGGCCGGCGGGAGTTCACCCCTCCACTTT
>-|TRBJ2-7|TRBV6-4|few
CASRAMGEQYF
TGTGCCAGCAGGGCAATGGGTGAGCAGTACTTC
>-|TRBJ1-2|TRBV4-3|-
CASSQKPKGVYGYTF
TGCGCCAGCAGCCAAAAACCCAAAGGGGTCTATGGCTACACCTTC
>-|TRBJ1-6|TRBV18|-
CASGAERNSPLHF
TGTGCCAGCGGGGCGGAACGTAATTCACCCCTCCACTTT
>-|TRBJ2-5|TRBV19|once
CASKVSSRQETQYF
TGTGCCAGTAAGGTATCCAGCCGCCAAGAGACCCAGTACTTC
>-|TRBJ1-5|TRBV6-1|-
CASSESGKGNQPQHF
TGTGCCAGCAGTGAAAGCGGAAAAGGCAATCAGCCCCAGCATTTT
>-|TRBJ1-5|TRBV5-6|-
CASSLDNQPQHF
TGTGCCAGCAGCTTGGACAATCAGCCCCAGCATTTT
>-|TRBJ2-2|TRBV4-1|-
CASSQDGSISNTGELFF
TGCGCCAGCAGCCAAGACGGGAGTATATCGAACACCGGGGAGCTGTTTTTT
>-|TRBJ2-2|TRBV7-9|-
CASSLAPGTNTGELFF
TGTGCCAGCAGCTTAGCGCCCGGGACGAACACCGGGGAGCTGTTTTTT
>-|TRBJ1-3|TRBV7-6|-
CASSLQLGRANTIYF
TGTGCCAGCAGCTTACAGTTGGGAAGGGCGAACACCATATATTTT
>-|TRBJ1-6|TRBV5-4|-
CASSLDVGVKSPLHF
TGTGCCAGCAGCTTGGATGTTGGGGTAAAGTCACCCCTCCACTTT
>-|TRBJ2-5|TRBV30|-
CAWSQEIKETQYF
TGTGCCTGGAGCCAGGAGATCAAAGAGACCCAGTACTTC
>-|TRBJ1-2|TRBV6-5|many
CASTRRDGYTF
TGTGCCAGCACTCGGAGAGATGGCTACACCTTC
>TRBD1|TRBJ1-2|TRBV6-5|few
CASRPRTGTYGYTF
TGTGCCAGCAGGCCGAGGACAGGGACCTATGGCTACACCTTC
>-|TRBJ1-4|TRBV6-1|-
CASSPNWGEKLFF
TGTGCCAGCAGCCCTAACTGGGGGGAAAAACTGTTTTTT
>TRBD1|TRBJ2-7|TRBV10-3|-
CAIRSRVGTGPYEQYF
TGTGCCATCAGGTCGCGGGTCGGGACAGGGCCCTACGAGCAGTACTTC
>-|TRBJ1-2|TRBV6-5|-
CASSYRGTSSYGYTF
TGTGCCAGCAGTTATCGGGGGACCTCAAGCTATGGCTACACCTTC
>TRBD2|TRBJ2-5|TRBV7-2|once
CASSLAKRGGSQETQYF
TGTGCCAGCAGCTTAGCGAAGCGGGGGGGCTCCCAAGAGACCCAGTACTTC
>TRBD1|TRBJ2-1|TRBV18|-
CASSLGQGRLNEQFF
TGTGCCAGCTCCCTCGGACAGGGTAGGCTCAATGAGCAGTTCTTC
>-|TRBJ1-2|TRBV27|-
CASSPTSGHYGYTF
TGTGCCAGCAGTCCGACCTCGGGACACTATGGCTACACCTTC
>-|TRBJ1-3|TRBV4-1|-
CASSLGSSSGNTIYF
TGCGCCAGCAGCCTTGGGAGCAGCTCTGGAAACACCATATATTTT
>TRBD1|TRBJ2-7|TRBV7-2|once
CASSPRTGFHEQYF
TGTGCCAGCAGCCCTCGGACAGGGTTTCACGAGCAGTACTTC
>-|TRBJ1-1|TRBV30|-
CAWSNRYTEAFF
TGTGCCTGGAGTAACAGATACACTGAAGCTTTCTTT
>-|TRBJ2-1|TRBV5-1|-
CASSLVEAVVSSYNEQFF
TGCGCCAGCAGCTTGGTAGAGGCAGTTGTTAGCTCCTACAATGAGCAGTTCTTC
>-|TRBJ1-1|TRBV27|-
CASSHRGMNTEAFF
TGTGCCAGCAGTCATAGGGGGATGAACACTGAAGCTTTCTTT
>-|TRBJ1-1|TRBV5-1|-
CASSYSGSPTEAFF
TGCGCCAGCAGCTACTCAGGGTCGCCCACTGAAGCTTTCTTT
>-|TRBJ2-7|TRBV9|-
CASSVGTYEQYF
TGTGCCAGCAGCGTAGGGACTTACGAGCAGTACTTC
>TRBD2|TRBJ2-3|TRBV5-4|-
CASSSGGVRSTQYF
TGTGCCAGCAGCTCGGGGGGGGTCCGGTCTACGCAGTATTTT
>-|TRBJ1-3|TRBV19|-
CASSVLQVSGNTIYF
TGTGCCAGTAGTGTACTACAGGTCTCTGGAAACACCATATATTTT
>-|TRBJ1-1|TRBV10-3|-
CAMGYGTSATEAFF
TGTGCCATGGGGTATGGGACCTCGGCCACTGAAGCTTTCTTT
>-|TRBJ2-7|TRBV5-6|-
CASSLPSERDEQYF
TGTGCCAGCAGCTTGCCCTCAGAACGGGACGAGCAGTACTTC
>-|TRBJ2-7|TRBV28|-
CASSFSDSSYEQYF
TGTGCCAGCAGTTTTTCGGACAGCTCCTACGAGCAGTACTTC
>-|TRBJ1-3|TRBV28|-
CASTRGNSGNTIYF
TGTGCCAGCACCCGGGGTAACTCTGGAAACACCATATATTTT
>-|TRBJ1-2|TRBV5-1|-
CASSLGRVANYGYTF
TGCGCCAGCAGCTTGGGCAGGGTTGCTAACTATGGCTACACCTTC
>TRBD1|TRBJ2-3|TRBV4-3|-
CASSQGFGTGEVTDTQYF
TGCGCCAGCAGCCAAGGTTTCGGGACAGGGGAAGTTACAGATACGCAGTATTTT
>TRBD1|TRBJ2-7|TRBV7-2|-
CASSLGTGVTYEQYF
TGTGCCAGCAGCTTAGGTACAGGGGTCACCTACGAGCAGTACTTC
>-|TRBJ2-1|TRBV18|-
CAIGAFLYNEQFF
TGTGCCATTGGGGCGTTCCTCTACAATGAGCAGTTCTTC
>-|TRBJ1-1|TRBV7-9|once
CASAKDFAEAFF
TGTGCCAGCGCGAAGGATTTTGCTGAAGCTTTCTTT
>TRBD2|TRBJ2-5|TRBV18|-
CASSPTSAGLETQYF
TGTGCCAGCTCCCCTACTAGCGCCGGCTTGGAGACCCAGTACTTC
>-|TRBJ1-4|TRBV5-1|-
CASSLQPTGANEKLFF
TGCGCCAGCAGCTTACAGCCCACAGGTGCTAATGAAAAACTGTTTTTT
>TRBD1|TRBJ2-1|TRBV5-1|once
CASSSTRTGGYNEQFF
TGCGCCAGCAGCTCTACAAGGACAGGGGGCTACAATGAGCAGTTCTTC
>-|TRBJ1-2|TRBV19|-
CASSIPRLQLGYGYTF
TGTGCCAGTAGTATTCCCAGATTACAGCTTGGCTATGGCTACACCTTC
>-|TRBJ1-2|TRBV19|-
CAIPGDYLYGYTF
TGTGCCATCCCCGGGGACTACCTCTATGGCTACACCTTC
>-|TRBJ1-4|TRBV4-2|-
CASSLGGEKLFF
TGTGCCAGCAGCCTGGGGGGTGAAAAACTGTTTTTT
>TRBD1|TRBJ2-3|TRBV9|once
CASSAGQGKNTDTQYF
TGTGCCAGCAGCGCGGGACAGGGGAAGAACACAGATACGCAGTATTTT
>-|TRBJ2-3|TRBV9|-
CASSVGASPGTDTQYF
TGTGCCAGCAGCGTAGGCGCTAGTCCGGGCACAGATACGCAGTATTTT
>TRBD2|TRBJ2-3|TRBV27|once
CASRIRDSGSSTDTQYF
TGTGCCAGCAGAATACGGGATAGCGGGTCCAGCACAGATACGCAGTATTTT
>-|TRBJ1-6|TRBV9|-
CASSVAGVGSPLHF
TGTGCCAGCAGCGTAGCAGGGGTTGGTTCACCCCTCCACTTT
>TRBD1|TRBJ2-1|TRBV7-2|-
CASSLSHRGQGTSEQFF
TGTGCCAGCAGCTTGTCTCACCGGGGACAGGGGACAAGTGAGCAGTTCTTC
>-|TRBJ1-1|TRBV4-3|-
CASSQDMTHTEAFF
TGCGCCAGCAGCCAAGACATGACCCACACTGAAGCTTTCTTT
>TRBD1|TRBJ2-7|TRBV28|-
CASSPGGQGKHSYEQYF
TGTGCCAGCAGTCCCGGCGGACAGGGAAAACACTCCTACGAGCAGTACTTC
>TRBD2|TRBJ2-1|TRBV5-1|once
CASSSPGTSQNEQFF
TGCGCCAGCAGCTCCCCCGGGACTAGCCAGAATGAGCAGTTCTTC
>TRBD1|TRBJ1-2|TRBV7-2|-
CASSSPTGEDGYTF
TGTGCCAGCAGCTCTCCGACAGGGGAAGATGGCTACACCTTC